The entry below describes one T cell receptor (beta chain). TEMRA cells were FACS-enriched, and CD8+ and CD4+ T cells were isolated negatively. The data stem from a study of CD8 T cells in Susac syndrome. After extraction with the RNeasy kit, about 0.45 to 1 ug of the RNA was reverse transcribed using random hexamers. A multiplex approach, immunoSEQ multiplex PCR, amplified TCR beta CDR3 across 54 Vbeta and 13 Jbeta. Each CDR3 protein gets one entry after TCRdb re-called the immunoSEQ multiplex PCR reads with MiXCR. The sample contains roughly 120,000 distinct CDR3 sequences, about 94% of which appear only once. Germline trimming cut 6 bases from V and 2 bases from J; bases unmatched to any gene: 13. The CDR3 totals 17 residues. Germline V gene data show CDR1 as SGHAT and CDR2 as FQNNGV.

This receptor was obtained from a human donor in good health. The material sequenced was CD4+ T cells from PBMCs. J is TRBJ2-7 and V is TRBV11-2, with 10 bases identical to TRBD2. CDR3 bases: TGTGCCAGCAGAGTTGCCTTCAGCGGGAGGGCGGCCTACGAGCAGTACTTC. Translating gives CASRVAFSGRAAYEQYF.